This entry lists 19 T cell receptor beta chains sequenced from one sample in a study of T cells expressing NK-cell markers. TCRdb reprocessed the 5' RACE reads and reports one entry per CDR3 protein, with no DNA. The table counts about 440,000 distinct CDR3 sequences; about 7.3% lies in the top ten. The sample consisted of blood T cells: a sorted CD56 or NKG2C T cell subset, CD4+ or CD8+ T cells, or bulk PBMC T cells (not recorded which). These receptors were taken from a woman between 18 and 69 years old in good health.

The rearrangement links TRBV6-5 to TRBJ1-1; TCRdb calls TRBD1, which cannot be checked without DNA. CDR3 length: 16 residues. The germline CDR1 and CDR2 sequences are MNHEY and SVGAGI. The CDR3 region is CASSYKRGRGNTEAFF.

Here the CDR3 reads CASSPREGRSVEQFF. The rearrangement links TRBV4-2 to TRBJ2-1; checking the TCRdb D call of TRBD2 is not possible without DNA. The CDR3 runs to 15 residues. CDR1 LGHNA and CDR2 YNFKEQ come from the germline V gene.

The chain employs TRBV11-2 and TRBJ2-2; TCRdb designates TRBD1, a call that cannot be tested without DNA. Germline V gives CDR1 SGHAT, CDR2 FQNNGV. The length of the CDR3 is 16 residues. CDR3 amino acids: CASSLEGQPNTGELFF.

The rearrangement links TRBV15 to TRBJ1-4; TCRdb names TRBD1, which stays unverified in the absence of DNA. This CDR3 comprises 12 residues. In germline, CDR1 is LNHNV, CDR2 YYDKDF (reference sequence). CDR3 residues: CATSSRGEKLFF.

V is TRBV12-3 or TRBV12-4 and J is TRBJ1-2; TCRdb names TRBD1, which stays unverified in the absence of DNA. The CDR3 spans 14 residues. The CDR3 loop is CASSLDVRVRGYTF.

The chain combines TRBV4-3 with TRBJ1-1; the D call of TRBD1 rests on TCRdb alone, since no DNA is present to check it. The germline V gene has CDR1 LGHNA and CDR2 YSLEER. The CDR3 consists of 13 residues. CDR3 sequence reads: CASSQDGGIKAFF.

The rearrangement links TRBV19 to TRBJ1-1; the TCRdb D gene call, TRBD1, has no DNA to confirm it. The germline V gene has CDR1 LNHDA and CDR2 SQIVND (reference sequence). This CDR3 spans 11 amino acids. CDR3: CATQTGIEAFF.

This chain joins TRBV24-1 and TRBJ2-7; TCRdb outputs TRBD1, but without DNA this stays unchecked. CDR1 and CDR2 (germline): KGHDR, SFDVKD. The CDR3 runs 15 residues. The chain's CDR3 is CATSDPTGQSHEQYF.

CDR3 sequence reads: CSAIEGPSTDTQYF. This sequence joins TRBV20-1 and TRBJ2-3. Germline CDR1 is DFQATT and CDR2 is SNEGSKA (reference sequence). This CDR3 is built from 14 residues.

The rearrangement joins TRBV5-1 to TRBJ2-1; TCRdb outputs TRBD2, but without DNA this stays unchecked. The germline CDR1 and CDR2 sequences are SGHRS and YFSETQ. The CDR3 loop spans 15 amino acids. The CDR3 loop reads CASGYQLAGGNEQFF.

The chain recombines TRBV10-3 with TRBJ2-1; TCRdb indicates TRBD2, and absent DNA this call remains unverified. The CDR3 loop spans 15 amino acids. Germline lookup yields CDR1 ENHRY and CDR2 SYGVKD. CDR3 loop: CAISVSGKPHNEQFF.

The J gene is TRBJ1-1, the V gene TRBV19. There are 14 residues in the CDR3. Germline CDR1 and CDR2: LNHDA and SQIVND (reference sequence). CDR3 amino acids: CASSIAAGSTEAFF.

The CDR3 here is CSARDLRGGGETQYF. This rearrangement joins TRBV20-1 to TRBJ2-5; the TRBD1 assignment by TCRdb is unverifiable without DNA. Germline values: CDR1 DFQATT, CDR2 SNEGSKA (reference sequence). CDR3 length: 15 residues.

The CDR3 here is CASSYEGPQHF. This chain uses TRBV6-2 or TRBV6-3 with TRBJ1-5. The CDR3 loop spans 11 amino acids. The germline V gene has CDR1 MNHEY and CDR2 SVGEGT.

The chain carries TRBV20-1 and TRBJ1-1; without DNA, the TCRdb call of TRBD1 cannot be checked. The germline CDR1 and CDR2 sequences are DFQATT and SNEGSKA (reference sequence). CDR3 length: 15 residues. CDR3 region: CSASVPTASNTEAFF.

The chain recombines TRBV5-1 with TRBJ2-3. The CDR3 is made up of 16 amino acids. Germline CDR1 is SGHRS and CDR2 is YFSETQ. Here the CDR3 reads CASSLAPAPSTDTQYF.

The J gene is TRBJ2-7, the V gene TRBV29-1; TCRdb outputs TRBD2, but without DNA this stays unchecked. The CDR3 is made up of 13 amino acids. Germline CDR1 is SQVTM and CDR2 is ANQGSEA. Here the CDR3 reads CSVEELAGYEQYF.

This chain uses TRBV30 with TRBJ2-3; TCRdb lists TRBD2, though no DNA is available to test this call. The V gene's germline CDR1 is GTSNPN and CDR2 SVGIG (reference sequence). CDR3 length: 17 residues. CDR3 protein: CAWSLPSGSPGLDTQYF.

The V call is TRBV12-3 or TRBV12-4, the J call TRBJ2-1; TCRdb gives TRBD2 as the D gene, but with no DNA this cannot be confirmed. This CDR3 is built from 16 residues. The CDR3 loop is CASSLASGASYNEQFF.